This is a list of T cell receptor beta chains from one sample in a study of tumor and adjacent non-tumor tissue in lung cancer. TCRdb processed the multiplex PCR reads anew with MiXCR; each CDR3 protein has one entry. The data hold about 120,000 distinct CDR3 sequences, with approximately 87% observed a single time. Sequenced material: lung tumor tissue. These receptors were obtained from a man aged 65-85 years with non-small cell lung cancer. The CDR3 runs from the conserved cysteine through the conserved F or W. Each record gives: CDR3 DNA, CDR3 protein, D gene, V gene, clone size, J gene. A D gene is named only where the DNA matches it firmly. Expanded clones are given a class, and other clones once, few, many or no size at all.

DNA: TGTGCCAGCAGTGACTTTAGTAATTCTGATTACAATGAGCAGTTCTTC
CDR3: CASSDFSNSDYNEQFF
D: .
V: TRBV6-4
size: .
J: TRBJ2-1

DNA: TGCAGGGTTGAAGACGGGACTAATGAAAAAGTGTATTTT
CDR3: CRVEDGTNEKVYF
D: .
V: TRBV29-1
size: .
J: TRBJ1-4

DNA: TGTGCCACCAGTGACCCTACACAGAAAATCGGCTACAGTGAGCAGTTCTTC
CDR3: CATSDPTQKIGYSEQFF
D: .
V: TRBV24-1
size: few
J: TRBJ2-1

DNA: TGTGCCAGCAGCTTAAGTATCTTGAGCATGGAAGAACACGAGCAGTACTTC
CDR3: CASSLSILSMEEHEQYF
D: .
V: TRBV11-1
size: .
J: TRBJ2-7

DNA: TGTGCTAGCAGTCATGCCCTAGCGGGCTACTACAATGAGCAGTTCTTC
CDR3: CASSHALAGYYNEQFF
D: TRBD2
V: TRBV7-8
size: .
J: TRBJ2-1

DNA: TGCGCCAGAAGCTTGGGAACACACCACTTCTATGAGCAGTACTTC
CDR3: CARSLGTHHFYEQYF
D: .
V: TRBV5-1
size: .
J: TRBJ2-7

DNA: TGTGCCAGCATCCCCCTAGCGGTGGGGACCGGGGAGTTGTTTTTT
CDR3: CASIPLAVGTGELFF
D: TRBD2
V: TRBV11-2
size: .
J: TRBJ2-2

DNA: TGTTCCAGCAGTTTAAATGCTGCGGGGAAGTTGGAGAAGTACTTC
CDR3: CSSSLNAAGKLEKYF
D: .
V: TRBV12-3/TRBV12-4
size: .
J: TRBJ2-7

DNA: TGTGCCTGCAGTTTACCACAACAGGCCCAGCAGCCCCAGTATTTT
CDR3: CACSLPQQAQQPQYF
D: .
V: TRBV28
size: .
J: TRBJ2-3

DNA: TGTGCCAGCAGCCTGCGGGTCAAATCTAACTATGGCTACACCTTC
CDR3: CASSLRVKSNYGYTF
D: .
V: TRBV6-1
size: .
J: TRBJ1-2

DNA: TGTGCCAGCAGCCAAGGTGAGGAAGCTTTCTTT
CDR3: CASSQGEEAFF
D: .
V: TRBV4-1
size: .
J: TRBJ1-1

DNA: TGCAACGTTAGGACTAACGGGATGGTTTTTTTC
CDR3: CNVRTNGMVFF
D: .
V: TRBV29-1
size: .
J: TRBJ2-7

DNA: TGTGCCAGCAGAAAAAGCGACCACCAGACTAGCGGGCTTCCCCAGGAGACCCAGTGTTTC
CDR3: CASRKSDHQTSGLPQETQCF
D: TRBD2
V: TRBV12-3/TRBV12-4
size: .
J: TRBJ2-5

DNA: TGTACCAGCAGTTATTTTGTGGCGTTGAGTGGCTACACCTTC
CDR3: CTSSYFVALSGYTF
D: .
V: TRBV6-5
size: .
J: TRBJ1-2

DNA: TGCAGCGACTCGCCCCGGGCCTTAATAGGCTACACGTTC
CDR3: CSDSPRALIGYTF
D: .
V: TRBV29-1
size: .
J: TRBJ1-2

DNA: TGTACCAGCAGCTTAGTAGATGGAACGTCTAATGAAAAACTATTTTTT
CDR3: CTSSLVDGTSNEKLFF
D: .
V: TRBV11-3
size: .
J: TRBJ1-4

DNA: TGTGCAGCAGCTTGGGGGGGGGAAGAGACCCAGTACTTC
CDR3: CAAAWGGEETQYF
D: TRBD2
V: TRBV5-4
size: .
J: TRBJ2-5

DNA: TGTGCCATTAGCCCAGTACCGTTGGGTGTAGCTAATGAAAAACTGTTTTTT
CDR3: CAISPVPLGVANEKLFF
D: .
V: TRBV4-2
size: .
J: TRBJ1-4

DNA: TGTACCAGCAGTGCCCACAGCGATAGCAATCAGCCCCAGCATTTT
CDR3: CTSSAHSDSNQPQHF
D: .
V: TRBV6-1
size: .
J: TRBJ1-5

DNA: TGCGCCAGCGGTTTGGGAGGGACAGGGACCACTGAAGCTTTCTTT
CDR3: CASGLGGTGTTEAFF
D: TRBD1
V: TRBV5-1
size: once
J: TRBJ1-1

DNA: TGTACCAGCTTACCACCAACCGGGACGCTTGGCTACACCTTC
CDR3: CTSLPPTGTLGYTF
D: .
V: TRBV18
size: .
J: TRBJ1-2

DNA: TGTGCCAGCAGTCAAGAGACAGTTCCCTACGGGCGGTACTTC
CDR3: CASSQETVPYGRYF
D: .
V: TRBV12-3/TRBV12-4
size: .
J: TRBJ2-7

DNA: TGTGTCAGCAGCCCGACACTAACGGGAGGCCCGGGTAACTACGAGCATTATTTC
CDR3: CVSSPTLTGGPGNYEHYF
D: TRBD2
V: TRBV5-6
size: .
J: TRBJ2-7

DNA: TGTGCAATCAGTGAGCATCAGGGGCAGGTCACTGAAGCTCTCTTT
CDR3: CAISEHQGQVTEALF
D: .
V: TRBV10-3
size: .
J: TRBJ1-1

DNA: TGTGCCAGCAGCCTTCTGCTCAGACTGAAATCTTCAATGGAGCAGTACTTC
CDR3: CASSLLLRLKSSMEQYF
D: .
V: TRBV12-3/TRBV12-4
size: .
J: TRBJ2-7

DNA: TGTGCCAGCAGTCAAGCGGGGACCCGTTACTTC
CDR3: CASSQAGTRYF
D: TRBD2
V: TRBV14
size: .
J: TRBJ2-5

DNA: TGTGCCAGTAATTTCCGGTTGGGTAGCAATCAGCCCCGACATTTT
CDR3: CASNFRLGSNQPRHF
D: .
V: TRBV6-6
size: .
J: TRBJ1-5